In its sample, the clone carrying this TCR beta chain was seen once. These data belong to a study of yellow fever vaccine responses in identical twins. Per the germline V gene, CDR1 is MGHRA and CDR2 is YSYEKL. With 1 base removed from V and 2 bases from J, the gap between germline ends came to 15 bases. The CDR3 length is 16 residues. TCRdb called the RT-PCR reads again in MiXCR, with one record for every CDR3 protein. Found here are 13,000 or so distinct CDR3 sequences, about four fifths of them singletons; the top ten hold around 1.7%. The origin of this receptor is a woman aged 18-35 years who received the yellow fever vaccine. The chain employs TRBV4-1 and TRBJ2-7; a weak D match, TRBD1 (6 bases). Sample: T cells from blood (PBMCs), unsorted or a sorted subset (not recorded which), taken before or after yellow fever vaccination (not recorded which). CDR3 in DNA: TGCGCCAGCAGCCAAGGAGCGGACAGAGTGACCTACGAGCAGTACTTC. As protein: CASSQGADRVTYEQYF.